This TCR beta chain came from a study of beta chain features in type 1 diabetes. Germline assignment: CDR1 PRHDT and CDR2 FYEKMQ (reference sequence). The V gene end was trimmed by 6 bases and the J gene end by 3 bases; junction bases not matched to a gene: 11. CDR3 length equals 16 residues. Expressed TCRB transcripts got sequenced, as all isolated RNA was reverse transcribed. The method was immunoSEQ multiplex PCR; TCRdb's version includes in-frame clones alone and lacks a portion of them. This table has 400,000 to 450,000 clones, roughly 13% appearing once. The chain combines TRBV13 with TRBJ1-1, with 9 nucleotides matching TRBD1. This receptor was identified in a man aged 25 to 40 in good health. The sequenced sample consisted of naive CD4+ T cells from blood. CDR3 loop: CASRPTGGLRDTEAFF. DNA for the CDR3: TGTGCCAGCAGACCTACAGGGGGCTTACGTGACACTGAAGCTTTCTTT.